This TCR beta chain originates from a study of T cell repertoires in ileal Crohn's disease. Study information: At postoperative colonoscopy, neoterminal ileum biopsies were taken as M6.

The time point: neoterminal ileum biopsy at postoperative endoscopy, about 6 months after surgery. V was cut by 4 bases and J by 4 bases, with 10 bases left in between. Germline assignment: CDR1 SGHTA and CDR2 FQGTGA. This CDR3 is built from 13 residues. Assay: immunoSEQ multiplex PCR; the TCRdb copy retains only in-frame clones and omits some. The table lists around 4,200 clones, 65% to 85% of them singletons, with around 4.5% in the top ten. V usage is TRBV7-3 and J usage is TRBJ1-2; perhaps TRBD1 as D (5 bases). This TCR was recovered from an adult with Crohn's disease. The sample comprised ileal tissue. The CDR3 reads CASSSRQGYGYTF. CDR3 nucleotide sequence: TGTGCCAGCAGCTCTCGCCAGGGCTATGGCTACACCTTC. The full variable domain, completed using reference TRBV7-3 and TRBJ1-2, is GAGVSQTPSNKVTEKGKYVELRCDPISGHTALYWYRQSLGQGPEFLIYFQGTGAADDSGLPNDRFFAVRPEGSVSTLKIQRTERGDSAVYLCASSSRQGYGYTFGSGTRLTVV.